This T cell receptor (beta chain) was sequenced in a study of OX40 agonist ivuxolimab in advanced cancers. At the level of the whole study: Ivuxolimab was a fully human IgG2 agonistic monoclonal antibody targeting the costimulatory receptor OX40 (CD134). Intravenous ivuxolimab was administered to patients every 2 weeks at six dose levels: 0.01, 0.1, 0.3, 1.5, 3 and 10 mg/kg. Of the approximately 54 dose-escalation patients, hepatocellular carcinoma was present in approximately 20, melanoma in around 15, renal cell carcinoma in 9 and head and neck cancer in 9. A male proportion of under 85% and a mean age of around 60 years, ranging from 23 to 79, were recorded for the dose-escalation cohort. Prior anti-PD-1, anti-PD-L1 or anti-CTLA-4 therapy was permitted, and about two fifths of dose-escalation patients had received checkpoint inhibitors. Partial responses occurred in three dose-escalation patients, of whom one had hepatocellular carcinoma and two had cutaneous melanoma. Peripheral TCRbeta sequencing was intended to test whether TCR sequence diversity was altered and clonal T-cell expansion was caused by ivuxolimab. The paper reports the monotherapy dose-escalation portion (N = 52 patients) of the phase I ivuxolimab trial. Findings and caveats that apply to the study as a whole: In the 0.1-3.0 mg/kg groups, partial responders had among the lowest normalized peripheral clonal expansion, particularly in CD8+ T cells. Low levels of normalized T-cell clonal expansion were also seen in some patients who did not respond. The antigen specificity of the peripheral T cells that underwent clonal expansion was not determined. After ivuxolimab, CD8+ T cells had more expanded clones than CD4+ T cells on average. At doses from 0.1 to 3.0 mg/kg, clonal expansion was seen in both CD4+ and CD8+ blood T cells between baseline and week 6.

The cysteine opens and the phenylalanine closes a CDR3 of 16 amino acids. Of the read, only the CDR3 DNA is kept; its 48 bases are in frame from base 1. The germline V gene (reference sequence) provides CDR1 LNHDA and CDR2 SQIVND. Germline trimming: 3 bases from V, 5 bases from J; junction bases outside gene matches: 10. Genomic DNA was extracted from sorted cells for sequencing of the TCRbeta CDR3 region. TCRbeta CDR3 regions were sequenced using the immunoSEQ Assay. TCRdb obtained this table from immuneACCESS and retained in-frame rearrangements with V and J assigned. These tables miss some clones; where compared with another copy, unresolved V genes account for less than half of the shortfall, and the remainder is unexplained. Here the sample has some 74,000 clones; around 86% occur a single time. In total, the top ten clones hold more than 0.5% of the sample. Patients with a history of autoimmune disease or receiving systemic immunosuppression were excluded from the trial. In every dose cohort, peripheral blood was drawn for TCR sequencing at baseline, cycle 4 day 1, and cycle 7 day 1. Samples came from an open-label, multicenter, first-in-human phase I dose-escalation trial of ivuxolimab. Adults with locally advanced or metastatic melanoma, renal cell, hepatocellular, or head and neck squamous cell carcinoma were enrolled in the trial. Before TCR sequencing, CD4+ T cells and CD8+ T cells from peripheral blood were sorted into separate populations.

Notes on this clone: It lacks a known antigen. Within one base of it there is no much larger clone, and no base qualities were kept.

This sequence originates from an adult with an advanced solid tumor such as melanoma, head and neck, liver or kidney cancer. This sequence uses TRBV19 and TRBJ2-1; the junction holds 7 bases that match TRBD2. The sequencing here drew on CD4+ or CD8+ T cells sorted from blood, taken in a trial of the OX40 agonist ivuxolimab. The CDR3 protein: CASSIPRASGDNEQFF. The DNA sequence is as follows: TGTGCCAGTAGTATTCCCAGGGCTAGCGGTGACAATGAGCAGTTCTTC. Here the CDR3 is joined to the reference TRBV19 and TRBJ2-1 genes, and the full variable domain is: DGGITQSPKYLFRKEGQNVTLSCEQNLNHDAMYWYRQDPGQGLRLIYYSQIVNDFQKGDIAEGYSVSREKKESFPLTVTSAQKNPTAFYLCASSIPRASGDNEQFFGPGTRLTVL.